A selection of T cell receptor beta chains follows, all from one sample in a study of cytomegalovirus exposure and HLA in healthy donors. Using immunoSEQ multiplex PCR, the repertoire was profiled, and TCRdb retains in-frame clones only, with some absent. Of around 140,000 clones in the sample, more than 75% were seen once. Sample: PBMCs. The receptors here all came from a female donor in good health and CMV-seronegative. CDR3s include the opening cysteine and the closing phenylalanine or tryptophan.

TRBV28 CASSTGPGTRSLDTQYF
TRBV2 CASSPTGVVGYTF
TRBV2 CASSAGSELNYGYTF
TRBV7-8 CASSPGTGEETQYF
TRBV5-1 CASSLNQREDEQFF
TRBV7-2 CATDGTGPQETQYF
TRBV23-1 CASSQPPGGRAKNIQYF
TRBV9 CASSFDSKETQYF
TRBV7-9 CSSSLNPDRAGYEQYF
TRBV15 CATSSDRVAYEQYF
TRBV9 CASSVEGLAGVEQFF
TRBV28 CASSLFGGSYEQYF